The clone carrying this TCR beta chain has a single count. This sample is part of a study of blood T cell repertoires in COVID-19. V was trimmed by 7 bases and J by 8 bases, leaving 17 bases between them. The CDR3 runs to 13 residues. Germline assignment: CDR1 LNHDA and CDR2 SQIVND (reference sequence). The assay was immunoSEQ multiplex PCR, and TCRdb's table has in-frame clones only and misses some. The data show roughly 290,000 clones, with over 75% seen just once and 0.87% held by the top ten. The Seattle site enrolled patients during active infection and followed them longitudinally. The chain carries TRBV19 and TRBJ1-2; weak D call: TRBD1 (5 bases). This receptor was identified in a human donor with COVID-19, enrolled during active disease. The donor label of this sample is uncertain. The sample comprised peripheral blood. The CDR3 nucleotides read TGTGCCAGTACCCCCGGCAGGGAGGGGGGCTACACCTTC. It yields the protein CASTPGREGGYTF.